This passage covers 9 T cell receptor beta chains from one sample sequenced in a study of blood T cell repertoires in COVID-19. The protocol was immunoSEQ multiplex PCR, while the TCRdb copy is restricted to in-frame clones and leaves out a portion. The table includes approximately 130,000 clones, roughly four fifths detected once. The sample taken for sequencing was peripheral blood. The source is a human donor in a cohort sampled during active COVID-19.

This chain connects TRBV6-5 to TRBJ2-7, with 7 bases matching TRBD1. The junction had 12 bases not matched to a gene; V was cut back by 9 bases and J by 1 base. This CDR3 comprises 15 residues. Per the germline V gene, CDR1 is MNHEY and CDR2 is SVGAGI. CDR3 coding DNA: TGTGCCAGTAAGGGCACCCAGGGGGTTTCCTACGAGCAGTACTTC. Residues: CASKGTQGVSYEQYF.

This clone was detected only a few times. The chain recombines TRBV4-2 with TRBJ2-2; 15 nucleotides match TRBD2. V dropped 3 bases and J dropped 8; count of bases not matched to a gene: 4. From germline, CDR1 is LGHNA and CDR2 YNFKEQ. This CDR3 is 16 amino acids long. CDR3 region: CASSQGLAGGAGELFF. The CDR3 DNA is TGTGCCAGCAGCCAGGGACTAGCGGGGGGAGCGGGGGAGCTGTTTTTT.

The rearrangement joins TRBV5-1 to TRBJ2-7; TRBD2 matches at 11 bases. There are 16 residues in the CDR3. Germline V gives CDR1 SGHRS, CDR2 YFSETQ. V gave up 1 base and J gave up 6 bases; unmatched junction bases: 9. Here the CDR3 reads CASSLSVSGGASEQYF. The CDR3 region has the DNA TGCGCCAGCAGCTTGAGTGTTAGCGGGGGGGCCAGCGAGCAGTACTTC.

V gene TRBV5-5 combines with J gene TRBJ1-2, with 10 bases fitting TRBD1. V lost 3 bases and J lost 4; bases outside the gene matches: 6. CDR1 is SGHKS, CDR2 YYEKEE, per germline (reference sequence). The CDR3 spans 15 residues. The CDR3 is CASSSPGTGVYGYTF. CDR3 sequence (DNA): TGTGCCAGCAGCTCTCCCGGGACAGGGGTCTATGGCTACACCTTC.

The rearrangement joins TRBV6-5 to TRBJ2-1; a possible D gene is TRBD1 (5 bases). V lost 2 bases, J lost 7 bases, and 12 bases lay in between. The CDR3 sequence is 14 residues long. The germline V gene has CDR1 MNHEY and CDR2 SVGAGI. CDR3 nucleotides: TGTGCCAGCAGTTACGGCCAGGGATGGAATGAGCAGTTCTTC. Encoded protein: CASSYGQGWNEQFF.

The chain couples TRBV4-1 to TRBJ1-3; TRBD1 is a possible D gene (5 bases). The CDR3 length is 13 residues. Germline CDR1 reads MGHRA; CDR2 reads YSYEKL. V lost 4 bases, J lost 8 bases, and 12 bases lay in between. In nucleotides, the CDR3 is TGCGCCAGCAGCCTAGGGGCCCAGGACACCATATATTTT. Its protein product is CASSLGAQDTIYF.

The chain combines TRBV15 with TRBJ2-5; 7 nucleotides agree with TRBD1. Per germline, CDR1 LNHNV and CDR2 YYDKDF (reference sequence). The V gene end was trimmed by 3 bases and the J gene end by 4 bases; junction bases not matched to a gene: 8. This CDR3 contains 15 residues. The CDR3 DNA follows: TGTGCCACCAGCAGGCATGTTACAGGGGCAGAGACCCAGTACTTC. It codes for CATSRHVTGAETQYF. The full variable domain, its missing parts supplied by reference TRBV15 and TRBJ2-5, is DAMVIQNPRYQVTQFGKPVTLSCSQTLNHNVMYWYQQKSSQAPKLLFHYYDKDFNNEADTPDNFQSRRPNTSFCFLDIRSPGLGDTAMYLCATSRHVTGAETQYFGPGTRLLVL.

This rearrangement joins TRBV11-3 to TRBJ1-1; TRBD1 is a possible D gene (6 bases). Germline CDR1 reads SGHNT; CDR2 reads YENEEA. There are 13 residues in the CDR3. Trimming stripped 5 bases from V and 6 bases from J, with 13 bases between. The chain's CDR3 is CASSPGYRAEAFF. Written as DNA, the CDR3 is TGTGCCAGCAGCCCAGGTTACAGGGCTGAAGCTTTCTTT.

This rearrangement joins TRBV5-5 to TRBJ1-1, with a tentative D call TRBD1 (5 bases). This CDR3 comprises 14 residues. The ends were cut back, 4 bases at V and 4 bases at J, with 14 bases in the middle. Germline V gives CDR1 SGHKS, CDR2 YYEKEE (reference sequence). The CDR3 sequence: CASSVGHRRTEAFF. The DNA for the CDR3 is TGTGCCAGCAGCGTTGGACATCGTCGCACTGAAGCTTTCTTT.